These T cell receptor beta chains were read from a single sample in a study of T-cell memory formation after mild COVID-19. TCRdb re-derived calls from the 5' RACE reads in MiXCR, one entry per CDR3 protein. This table has just over 400,000 distinct CDR3 sequences, 20% to 30% appearing once. The material sequenced was PBMCs or a T cell subset sorted from them (not recorded which). Receptors originate from an adult woman who had mild COVID-19 (a few samples of this study predate the infection). Cell type and time point are not known. The CDR3 runs from the conserved cysteine through the conserved F or W. The order of the fields is J gene, clone size, V gene, D gene, CDR3 length, CDR3 protein, CDR3 DNA. D genes are given only for firm matches. Clone size, where shown, is once, few, many, or a class for clones that have expanded.

TRBJ1-2,few,TRBV12-3/TRBV12-4,NA,13,CASSLFGTEGYTF,TGTGCCAGCAGTTTATTCGGGACTGAAGGCTACACCTTC
TRBJ2-7,many,TRBV5-1,NA,17,CASSLALNPTTAYEQYF,TGCGCCAGCAGCTTGGCCTTAAATCCCACCACCGCCTACGAGCAGTACTTC
TRBJ2-3,NA,TRBV7-9,NA,15,CASSPGTVGVDTQYF,TGTGCCAGCAGCCCAGGGACCGTCGGAGTAGATACGCAGTATTTT
TRBJ1-1,NA,TRBV12-3/TRBV12-4,NA,15,CASSGGGRVNTEAFF,TGTGCCAGCAGCGGGGGGGGCAGGGTTAACACTGAAGCTTTCTTT
TRBJ2-3,few,TRBV24-1,NA,13,CATQGPYTDTQYF,TGTGCCACCCAGGGTCCGTACACAGATACGCAGTATTTT
TRBJ2-4,NA,TRBV2,TRBD2,17,CASLPAGGSKAKNIQYF,TGTGCCAGCCTTCCCGCGGGGGGATCAAAAGCCAAAAACATTCAGTACTTC
TRBJ2-7,few,TRBV20-1,NA,15,CSARDRLRPTYEQYF,TGCAGTGCTAGAGATCGGTTAAGACCCACCTACGAGCAGTACTTC
TRBJ1-2,NA,TRBV5-1,NA,14,CASSPTDTSYGYTF,TGCGCCAGCAGCCCAACGGACACGTCATATGGCTACACCTTC
TRBJ1-2,NA,TRBV24-1,NA,11,CAIGGVDGYTF,TGTGCCATCGGGGGCGTGGATGGCTACACCTTC
TRBJ1-1,NA,TRBV18,TRBD1,15,CASSRDRDRGTEAFF,TGTGCCAGCTCACGTGACCGGGACAGGGGCACTGAAGCTTTCTTT
TRBJ1-1,few,TRBV18,NA,16,CASSPLRGVMNTEAFF,TGTGCCAGCTCACCTCTTCGGGGCGTCATGAACACTGAAGCTTTCTTT
TRBJ2-5,NA,TRBV9,TRBD2,16,CASSVEEGGPWETQYF,TGTGCCAGCAGCGTAGAAGAGGGAGGGCCCTGGGAGACCCAGTACTTC
TRBJ2-1,few,TRBV5-1,NA,12,CASSPGHNEQFF,TGCGCCAGCAGCCCAGGACACAATGAGCAGTTCTTC
TRBJ2-5,NA,TRBV7-8,NA,15,CASSPKRTTQETQYF,TGTGCCAGCAGCCCCAAGAGGACTACCCAAGAGACCCAGTACTTC
TRBJ2-7,NA,TRBV10-2,NA,12,CASSEVQHEQYF,TGCGCCAGCAGTGAGGTTCAGCACGAGCAGTACTTC
TRBJ1-2,few,TRBV7-4,NA,15,CASSLVGGSNYGYTF,TGTGCCAGCAGCTTAGTAGGTGGCAGTAACTATGGCTACACCTTC
TRBJ2-7,few,TRBV2,NA,14,CASMPVASTYEQYF,TGTGCCAGCATGCCGGTTGCCTCGACATACGAGCAGTACTTC
TRBJ2-2,once,TRBV3-1,NA,13,CASSLPGVGELFF,TGTGCCAGCAGCCTACCGGGAGTCGGGGAGCTGTTTTTT
TRBJ2-7,NA,TRBV11-2,NA,15,CASSYHWTASYEQYF,TGTGCCAGCAGCTACCATTGGACCGCTAGCTACGAGCAGTACTTC
TRBJ2-7,NA,TRBV4-1,NA,16,CASSQAPGLSSYEQYF,TGCGCCAGCAGCCAAGCCCCGGGACTGAGCTCCTACGAGCAGTACTTC
TRBJ2-1,many,TRBV15,TRBD2,16,CATSRELAGVNNEQFF,TGTGCCACCAGCAGGGAGCTAGCGGGAGTCAACAATGAGCAGTTCTTC
TRBJ2-5,NA,TRBV6-5,NA,17,CASSPRPGARYQETQYF,TGTGCCAGCAGTCCACGTCCGGGCGCTAGGTACCAAGAGACCCAGTACTTC
TRBJ1-3,NA,TRBV6-6,NA,14,CASSYSAAGNTIYF,TGTGCCAGCAGTTACTCTGCTGCTGGAAACACCATATATTTT
TRBJ2-5,many,TRBV7-6,NA,12,CASSPGVETQYF,TGTGCCAGCAGCCCAGGGGTGGAGACCCAGTACTTC
TRBJ2-1,few,TRBV7-2,TRBD2,16,CASSKSGGYSYNEQFF,TGTGCCAGCAGCAAGAGCGGGGGTTATTCCTACAATGAGCAGTTCTTC
TRBJ1-6,NA,TRBV12-3/TRBV12-4,TRBD1,14,CASSQGQRNSPLHF,TGTGCCAGCAGCCAGGGACAGAGGAATTCACCCCTCCACTTT
TRBJ2-3,NA,TRBV5-4,TRBD2,16,CASSLDTGGALDTQYF,TGTGCCAGCAGCTTGGACACCGGGGGGGCCTTAGATACGCAGTATTTT
TRBJ2-7,few,TRBV5-6,NA,13,CASSLTQGSEQYF,TGTGCCAGCAGCTTGACCCAGGGTTCGGAGCAGTACTTC
TRBJ1-4,NA,TRBV4-2,NA,14,CASSPPGRNEKLFF,TGTGCCAGCAGCCCCCCGGGACGAAATGAAAAACTGTTTTTT
TRBJ1-2,few,TRBV6-2/TRBV6-3,TRBD1,15,CASSSGTVLNYGYTF,TGTGCCAGCAGTTCCGGGACAGTCCTTAACTATGGCTACACCTTC
TRBJ2-3,NA,TRBV7-9,NA,14,CASSSLVSTDTQYF,TGTGCCAGCAGCTCCCTCGTGAGCACAGATACGCAGTATTTT
TRBJ2-1,few,TRBV20-1,TRBD2,15,CSAEGTSGGADEQFF,TGCAGTGCCGAGGGGACTAGCGGGGGGGCAGACGAGCAGTTCTTC
TRBJ2-5,NA,TRBV7-6,NA,14,CASSSGWVEETQYF,TGTGCCAGCAGCTCTGGGTGGGTAGAAGAGACCCAGTACTTC
TRBJ2-1,NA,TRBV18,TRBD2,16,CASSPPGLGGSSEQFF,TGTGCCAGCTCACCACCCGGCCTCGGCGGGAGTAGTGAGCAGTTCTTC
TRBJ2-4,NA,TRBV24-1,TRBD1,14,CATSDFRQGNIQYF,TGTGCCACCAGTGATTTCCGACAGGGAAACATTCAGTACTTC
TRBJ2-7,few,TRBV15,NA,16,CATSTSVRGSPYEQYF,TGTGCCACCAGCACTAGCGTTAGGGGGTCTCCTTACGAGCAGTACTTC
TRBJ2-7,NA,TRBV3-1,NA,12,CASSQSLGGQYF,TGTGCCAGCAGCCAAAGCCTCGGGGGGCAGTACTTC
TRBJ1-1,few,TRBV20-1,NA,14,CSARGVVWNTEAFF,TGCAGTGCTAGAGGAGTCGTGTGGAACACTGAAGCTTTCTTT
TRBJ2-1,NA,TRBV27,NA,14,CASSLYRHENEQFF,TGTGCCAGCAGTTTATACCGGCACGAGAATGAGCAGTTCTTC
TRBJ2-1,NA,TRBV18,TRBD2,15,CASSPVAGPYNEQFF,TGTGCCAGCTCACCAGTAGCGGGACCCTACAATGAGCAGTTCTTC
TRBJ2-5,few,TRBV5-1,TRBD2,15,CASSPTSGGGETQYF,TGCGCCAGCAGCCCGACTAGCGGGGGAGGGGAGACCCAGTACTTC